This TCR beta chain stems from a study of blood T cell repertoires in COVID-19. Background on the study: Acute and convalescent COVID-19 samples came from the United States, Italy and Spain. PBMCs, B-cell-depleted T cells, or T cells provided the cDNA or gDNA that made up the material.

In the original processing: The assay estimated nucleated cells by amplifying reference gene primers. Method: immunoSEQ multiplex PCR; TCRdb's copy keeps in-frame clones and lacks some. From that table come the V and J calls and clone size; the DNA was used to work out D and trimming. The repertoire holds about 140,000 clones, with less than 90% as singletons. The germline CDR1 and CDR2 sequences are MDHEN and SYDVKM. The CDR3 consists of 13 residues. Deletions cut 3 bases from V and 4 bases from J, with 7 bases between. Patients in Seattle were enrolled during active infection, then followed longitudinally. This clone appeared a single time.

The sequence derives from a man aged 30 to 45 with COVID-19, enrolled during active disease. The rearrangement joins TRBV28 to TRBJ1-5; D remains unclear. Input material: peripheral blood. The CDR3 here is CASSLAVNQPQHF. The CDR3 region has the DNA TGTGCCAGCAGTTTGGCAGTTAATCAGCCCCAGCATTTT.